Described below is a single T cell receptor beta chain sequence and its context. No antigen is known for it. These data come from a study of CD8+ T cells in alopecia areata. Extracted from the samples, RNA was reverse transcribed into cDNA to serve as the sequencing template. Generated by immunoSEQ multiplex PCR, the TCRdb table keeps only in-frame clones and is missing some. Here the sample spans about 140,000 clones, about 51% being singletons. Overall study results and limits: Sharing of TCRs across patients appeared less clear than in mice, possibly for HLA-related reasons.

The specimen was CD4+ T cells sorted from blood, collected at week 0. This sequence was found in a human donor with alopecia areata.

The CDR3 loop reads CASSRNGGRGNEQFF. CDR3 coding DNA: TGTGCCAGCAGCCGCAATGGCGGGAGAGGCAATGAGCAGTTCTTC. V and J are TRBV7-2 and TRBJ2-1, with 7 positions matching TRBD2. V shed 5 bases, J shed 6 bases, and the junction held 10 bases outside the gene matches. The CDR3 sequence is 15 residues long. Germline V gene data show CDR1 as SGHTA and CDR2 as FQGNSA.